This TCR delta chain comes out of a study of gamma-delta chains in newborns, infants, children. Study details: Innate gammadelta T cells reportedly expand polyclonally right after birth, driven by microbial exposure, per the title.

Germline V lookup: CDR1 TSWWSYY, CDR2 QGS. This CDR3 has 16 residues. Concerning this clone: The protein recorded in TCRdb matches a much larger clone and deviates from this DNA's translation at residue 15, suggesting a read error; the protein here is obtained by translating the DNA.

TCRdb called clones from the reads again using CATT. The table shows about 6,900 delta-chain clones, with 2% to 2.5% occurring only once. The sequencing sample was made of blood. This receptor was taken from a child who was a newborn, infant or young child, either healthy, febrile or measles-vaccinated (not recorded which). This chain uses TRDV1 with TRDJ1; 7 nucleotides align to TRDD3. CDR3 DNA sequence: TGTGCTCTTGGGGGCTTGATAATTGGGGGAGCCTATAAACTCACCTTT. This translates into CALGGLIIGGAYKLTF.